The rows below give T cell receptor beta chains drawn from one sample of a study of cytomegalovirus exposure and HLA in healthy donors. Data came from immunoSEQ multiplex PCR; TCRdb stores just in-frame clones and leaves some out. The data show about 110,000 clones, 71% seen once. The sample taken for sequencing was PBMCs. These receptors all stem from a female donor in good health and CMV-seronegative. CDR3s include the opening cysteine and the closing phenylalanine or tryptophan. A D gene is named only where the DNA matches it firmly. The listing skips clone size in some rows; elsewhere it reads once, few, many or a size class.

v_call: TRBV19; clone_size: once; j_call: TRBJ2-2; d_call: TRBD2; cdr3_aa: CASKGLPNTGELFF; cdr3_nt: TGTGCCAGTAAGGGACTACCCAACACCGGGGAGCTGTTTTTT
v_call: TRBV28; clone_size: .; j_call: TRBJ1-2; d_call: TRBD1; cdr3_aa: CASRSTGGVGGYTF; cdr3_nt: TGTGCCAGCAGATCCACAGGGGGCGTCGGTGGCTACACCTTC
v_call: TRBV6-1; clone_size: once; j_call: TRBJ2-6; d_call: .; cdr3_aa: CAIPQVSGANVLTF; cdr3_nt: TGTGCCATCCCACAGGTGTCTGGGGCCAACGTCCTGACTTTC
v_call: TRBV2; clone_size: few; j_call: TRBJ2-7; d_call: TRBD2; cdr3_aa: CASRTLAGNEQYF; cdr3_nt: TGTGCCAGCAGGACACTAGCGGGCAACGAGCAGTACTTC
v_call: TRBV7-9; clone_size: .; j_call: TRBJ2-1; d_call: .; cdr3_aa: CASSRMISEGILVRNEQFF; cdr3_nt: TGTGCCAGCAGCCGGATGATTAGCGAGGGAATCTTAGTACGGAATGAGCAGTTCTTC
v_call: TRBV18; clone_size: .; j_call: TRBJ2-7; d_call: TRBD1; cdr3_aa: CASSRTTGYEQYF; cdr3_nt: TGTGCCAGCTCACGAACGACAGGGTACGAGCAGTACTTC
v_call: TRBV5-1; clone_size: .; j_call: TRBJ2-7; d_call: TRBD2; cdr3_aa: CASSITSGGTYEQYF; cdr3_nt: TGCGCCAGCAGCATAACTAGCGGGGGGACCTACGAGCAGTACTTC
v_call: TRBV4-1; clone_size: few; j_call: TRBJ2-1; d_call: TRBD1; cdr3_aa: CASSQGQGSSYNEQFF; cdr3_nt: TGCGCCAGCAGCCAAGGACAGGGCAGCTCCTACAATGAGCAGTTCTTC
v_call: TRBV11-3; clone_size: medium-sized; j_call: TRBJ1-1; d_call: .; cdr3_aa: CASGGYSGNTEAFF; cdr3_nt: TGTGCCAGCGGAGGCTATTCGGGAAACACTGAAGCTTTCTTT
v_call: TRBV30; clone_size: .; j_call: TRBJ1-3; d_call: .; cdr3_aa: CVTGNSGNTIYF; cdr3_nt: TGTGTAACAGGCAACTCTGGAAACACCATATATTTT
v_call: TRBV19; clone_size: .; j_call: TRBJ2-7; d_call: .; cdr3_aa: CASSIGGDSSYEQYF; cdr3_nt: TGTGCCAGTAGTATAGGTGGAGACAGCTCCTACGAGCAGTACTTC
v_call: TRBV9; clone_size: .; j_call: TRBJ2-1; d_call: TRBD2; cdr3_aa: CASTPLAGDNNEQFF; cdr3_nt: TGTGCCAGCACGCCTCTAGCGGGAGATAACAATGAGCAGTTCTTC
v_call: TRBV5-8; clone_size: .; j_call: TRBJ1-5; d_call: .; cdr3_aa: CASNLPGWPQHF; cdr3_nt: TGTGCCAGCAACTTACCAGGTTGGCCCCAGCATTTT
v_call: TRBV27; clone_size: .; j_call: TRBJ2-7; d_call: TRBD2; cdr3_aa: CASRMTSGSSYEQYF; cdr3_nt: TGTGCCAGCAGAATGACTAGCGGGAGCTCCTACGAGCAGTACTTC
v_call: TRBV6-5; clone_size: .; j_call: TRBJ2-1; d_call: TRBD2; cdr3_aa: CASSWLTSGTYNEQFF; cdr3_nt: TGTGCCAGCAGTTGGCTTACTAGCGGGACTTACAATGAGCAGTTCTTC
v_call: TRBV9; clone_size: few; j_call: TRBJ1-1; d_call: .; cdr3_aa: CASSVGSQGLHTEAFF; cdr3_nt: TGTGCCAGCAGCGTAGGATCGCAGGGACTTCACACTGAAGCTTTCTTT
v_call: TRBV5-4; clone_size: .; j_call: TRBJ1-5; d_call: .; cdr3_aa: CASSLGQGQPQHF; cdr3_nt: TGTGCCAGCAGCTTGGGGCAGGGCCAGCCCCAGCATTTT
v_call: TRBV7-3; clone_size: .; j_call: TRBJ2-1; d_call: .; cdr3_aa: CASSLGAAYNEQFF; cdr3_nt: TGTGCCAGCAGCTTAGGAGCCGCTTACAATGAGCAGTTCTTC
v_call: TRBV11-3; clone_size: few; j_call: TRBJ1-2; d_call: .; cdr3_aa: CASSLSWEEDYGYTF; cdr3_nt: TGTGCCAGCAGCTTGAGCTGGGAGGAGGACTATGGCTACACCTTC
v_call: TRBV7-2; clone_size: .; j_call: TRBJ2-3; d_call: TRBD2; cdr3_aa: CASSSRLAATDTQYF; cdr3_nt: TGTGCCAGCAGCTCTAGACTAGCAGCCACAGATACGCAGTATTTT
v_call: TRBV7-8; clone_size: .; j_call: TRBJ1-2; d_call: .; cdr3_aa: CASSLQVESGYTF; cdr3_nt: TGTGCCAGCAGCCTACAGGTCGAGAGTGGCTACACCTTC